This paragraph reports one T cell receptor (beta chain). This record belongs to a study of blood T cell repertoires in COVID-19. Looking at the study overall: COVID-19 samples collected from the United States, Italy and Spain covered acute and convalescent phases. Nucleic acid was either cDNA or gDNA, and it came from T cells, B-cell-depleted T cells, or PBMCs.

The CDR3 spans 16 residues. Germline V gene lookup returns CDR1 WNHNN and CDR2 SYGVQD (reference sequence). With 2 bases removed from V and 4 bases from J, the gap between germline ends came to 14 bases. Methods used by the authors: The authors estimated nucleated cell counts from reference gene primer amplification. Assay: immunoSEQ multiplex PCR; the TCRdb copy retains only in-frame clones and omits some. V, J and clone size reflect that table, while D and trimming were determined from the DNA. The sample records 150,000 to 200,000 clones, about 87% being singletons. The J gene is TRBJ1-4, the V gene TRBV10-1; tentatively, D is TRBD1 (6 bases). This clonotype was sampled from a woman aged 55-70 years who had recovered from COVID-19. Sequenced sample: peripheral blood. For the CDR3, the DNA is TGCGCCAGCAGTGAGGTCGGGGGGCAGGTTAATGAAAAACTGTTTTTT. This sequence encodes CASSEVGGQVNEKLFF.